Each of the 21 T cell receptor beta chains below was sequenced from the same sample in a study of blood T cell repertoires in COVID-19. TCRdb keeps only in-frame clones here, not all; method: immunoSEQ multiplex PCR. The sample shows fewer than 300,000 clones, over 75% of them seen only once. The sample consisted of peripheral blood. The receptors originated from a woman aged 50 to 65 with acute or convalescent COVID-19.

This clone was found once. This sequence joins TRBV11-3 and TRBJ2-3, with 11 bases fitting TRBD2. In germline, CDR1 is SGHNT, CDR2 YENEEA. The V segment lost 5 bases and the J segment 6 bases; nucleotides outside the gene matches: 7. CDR3 length: 15 amino acids. CDR3 nucleotides: TGTGCCAGCAGCCGCACTAGCGGGAGAGGCGATACGCAGTATTTT. It is translated as CASSRTSGRGDTQYF.

The genes are TRBV7-9 and TRBJ1-2; TRBD1 is a possible D gene (6 bases). The CDR3 contains 14 residues. The V and J ends lost 3 bases and 1 base respectively, with 9 bases between them. Germline CDR1 reads SEHNR; CDR2 reads FQNEAQ (reference sequence). CDR3 bases: TGTGCCAGCAGCTTGGACAGCCTTAACTATGGCTACACCTTC. Its translation: CASSLDSLNYGYTF.

This sequence joins TRBV24-1 and TRBJ2-1; 14 bases align to TRBD2. Germline CDR1 and CDR2: KGHDR and SFDVKD. Germline trimming cut 4 bases from V and 6 bases from J; bases unmatched to any gene: 7. This CDR3 has 17 amino acids. The CDR3 reads CATSESGLAGASNEQFF. Written as DNA, the CDR3 is TGTGCCACCAGTGAGTCGGGACTAGCGGGAGCTAGCAATGAGCAGTTCTTC.

This chain links TRBV5-1 with TRBJ1-3, with 8 bases fitting TRBD1. Trimming removed 6 bases from V and 0 bases from J; junction bases left unmatched: 5. This CDR3 spans 15 amino acids. Per germline, CDR1 SGHRS and CDR2 YFSETQ. This CDR3 is CASTGTGISGNTIYF. As DNA, the CDR3 is TGCGCCAGCACCGGGACAGGAATCTCTGGAAACACCATATATTTT.

The chain couples TRBV27 to TRBJ2-3; TRBD2 matches at 14 bases. CDR1 and CDR2 from the germline V gene are MNHEY and SMNVEV (reference sequence). J lost 6 bases, V lost 3 bases, and 11 bases had no gene match. The CDR3 has 18 amino acids. The DNA of the CDR3 is TGTGCCAGCAGTTTCTCCGGACCGGGACTAGCGGGAGTGGATACGCAGTATTTT. It is translated as CASSFSGPGLAGVDTQYF.

The chain uses TRBV14 and TRBJ2-1; D might be TRBD1 (6 bases). The CDR3 covers 15 residues. Germline values: CDR1 SGHDN, CDR2 FVKESK. With 1 base removed from V and 10 bases from J, the gap between germline ends came to 17 bases. DNA for the CDR3: TGTGCCAGCAGCCAAGTCTACGCAGGGGCCGGGGAGCAGTTCTTC. This gives the protein CASSQVYAGAGEQFF.

The V gene is TRBV7-2, the J gene TRBJ1-3, with 7 positions matching TRBD1. This CDR3 comprises 15 residues. From germline, CDR1 is SGHTA and CDR2 FQGNSA. V was clipped by 5 bases and J by 4 bases; unmatched bases: 8. CDR3 protein: CASSPRAGGGNTIYF. The CDR3 DNA sequence: TGTGCCAGCAGCCCACGCGCAGGGGGGGGAAACACCATATATTTT.

The rearrangement links TRBV7-3 to TRBJ2-7; a weak D match, TRBD1 (5 bases). V shed 5 bases and J shed 0 bases, with 8 bases lying between them. CDR3 length: 13 residues. Germline CDR1 is SGHTA and CDR2 is FQGTGA. The CDR3 region is CASSERGSYEQYF. CDR3 nucleotides: TGTGCCAGCAGCGAAAGGGGCTCCTACGAGCAGTACTTC.

As DNA, the CDR3 is TGTGCCAGCAGTCAACAGGTGGGGCGAAACACCATATATTTT. Residues: CASSQQVGRNTIYF. The chain uses TRBV3-1 (or the pseudogene TRBV3-2) and TRBJ1-3, with D possibly TRBD1 on 5 matching bases. CDR1 is LGHDT, CDR2 YNNKEL, per germline (reference sequence). The V end was cut by 6 bases, the J end by 5 bases, with 14 bases between. The CDR3 is made up of 14 amino acids.

V and J are TRBV6-5 and TRBJ2-7; TRBD1 agrees at 8 bases. This CDR3 has 15 residues. Trimming cost V 6 bases and J 2 bases; bases outside gene matches: 9. CDR1 is MNHEY and CDR2 is SVGAGI in the germline V gene. The DNA of the CDR3 is TGTGCCAGCAGGTCACTCGGGACAGGCGCCTACGAGCAGTACTTC. Translation gives CASRSLGTGAYEQYF.

The chain carries TRBV24-1 and TRBJ1-2; D is perhaps TRBD1 (5 bases). The CDR3 contains 12 residues. Germline V CDR1 and CDR2: KGHDR, SFDVKD. V shed 7 bases and J shed 7 bases, with 12 bases lying between them. The CDR3 DNA reads as TGTGCCACCAGGACTGTCGGGGGTGGCTACACCTTC. This encodes CATRTVGGGYTF.

The gene calls are TRBV6-6 and TRBJ2-1; D call uncertain. CDR1 is MNHNY, CDR2 SVGAGI, per germline (reference sequence). The CDR3 runs to 14 residues. Trimming removed 2 bases from V and 2 bases from J, with 7 bases in between. The CDR3 nucleotides read TGTGCCAGCAGTTACAGGAGCACCTACAATGAGCAGTTCTTC. This translates into CASSYRSTYNEQFF.

The rearrangement uses TRBV7-6 and TRBJ2-2; D is unresolved. CDR1 and CDR2 from the germline V gene are SGHVS and FNYEAQ. The CDR3 covers 14 residues. V was cut by 1 base and J by 8 bases, with 11 bases left in between. The CDR3 here is CASSLGHYRGELFF. The CDR3 DNA sequence: TGTGCCAGCAGCTTAGGCCACTACCGGGGGGAGCTGTTTTTT.

V and J are TRBV15 and TRBJ2-6; 7 bases fit TRBD1. V gave up 6 bases and J gave up 1 base; unmatched junction bases: 12. CDR3 length: 18 amino acids. Per the germline V gene, CDR1 is LNHNV and CDR2 is YYDKDF (reference sequence). In DNA, the CDR3 is TGTGCCACCAGTCTTATCTCGGGACAGTCATCTGGGGCCAACGTCCTGACTTTC. It specifies CATSLISGQSSGANVLTF.

This chain connects TRBV5-1 to TRBJ2-3, with 8 bases fitting TRBD2. Germline V gene data show CDR1 as SGHRS and CDR2 as YFSETQ. CDR3 length equals 15 residues. The J segment lost 2 bases and the V segment lost 4 bases, leaving 6 bases of the junction unmatched. Here the CDR3 reads CASSHSGTFTDTQYF. CDR3 in DNA: TGCGCCAGCAGCCATAGCGGGACTTTCACAGATACGCAGTATTTT. The entire variable domain, with the rest obtained from reference TRBV5-1 and TRBJ2-3, is as follows: KAGVTQTPRYLIKTRGQQVTLSCSPISGHRSVSWYQQTPGQGLQFLFEYFSETQRNKGNFPGRFSGRQFSNSRSEMNVSTLELGDSALYLCASSHSGTFTDTQYFGPGTRLTVL.

The chain is built from TRBV9 and TRBJ2-7; D not resolved. V was clipped by 3 bases and J by 0 bases, with 7 bases between them. The CDR3 is 13 residues long. CDR1 SGDLS and CDR2 YYNGEE come from the germline V gene. DNA for the CDR3: TGTGCCAGCAGCGGACTGAGCTCCTACGAGCAGTACTTC. This sequence encodes CASSGLSSYEQYF.

The chain combines TRBV19 with TRBJ2-1, with TRBD1 identical over 9 bases. J gave up 0 bases and V 7 bases, and 7 bases lay outside the gene matches. Germline CDR1 and CDR2: LNHDA and SQIVND (reference sequence). The CDR3 loop spans 16 amino acids. The CDR3 bases are TGTGCCAGTACTGAACAGGGGGCGAACTCCTACAATGAGCAGTTCTTC. This encodes CASTEQGANSYNEQFF. Together with reference TRBV19 and TRBJ2-1, the CDR3 gives the full variable domain: DGGITQSPKYLFRKEGQNVTLSCEQNLNHDAMYWYRQDPGQGLRLIYYSQIVNDFQKGDIAEGYSVSREKKESFPLTVTSAQKNPTAFYLCASTEQGANSYNEQFFGPGTRLTVL.

The chain recombines TRBV28 with TRBJ2-3; 10 nucleotides align to TRBD2. Germline V gene sequence: CDR1 MDHEN, CDR2 SYDVKM. J was trimmed by 1 base and V by 7 bases; bases with no gene match: 14. CDR3 length: 18 residues. The CDR3, as DNA: TGTGCCAGCACCTCGGCGTGGGCTAGCGGGAGAGGCACAGATACGCAGTATTTT. Amino acid sequence: CASTSAWASGRGTDTQYF. The full variable domain, in which reference TRBV28 and TRBJ2-3 provide the parts outside the CDR3, is DVKVTQSSRYLVKRTGEKVFLECVQDMDHENMFWYRQDPGLGLRLIYFSYDVKMKEKGDIPEGYSVSREKKERFSLILESASTNQTSMYLCASTSAWASGRGTDTQYFGPGTRLTVL.

The V and J genes are TRBV7-6 and TRBJ2-2; TRBD2 aligns across 13 bases. The CDR3 totals 17 residues. Germline values: CDR1 SGHVS, CDR2 FNYEAQ. V gave up 5 bases and J gave up 1 base; unmatched junction bases: 4. The CDR3 sequence: CASSRRLAGGNTGELFF. CDR3 sequence (DNA): TGTGCCAGCAGCCGTCGACTAGCGGGGGGGAACACCGGGGAGCTGTTTTTT. Based on the CDR3 plus reference TRBV7-6 and TRBJ2-2, the full variable domain is GAGVSQSPRYKVTKRGQDVALRCDPISGHVSLYWYRQALGQGPEFLTYFNYEAQQDKSGLPNDRFSAERPEGSISTLTIQRTEQRDSAMYRCASSRRLAGGNTGELFFGEGSRLTVL.

This clone has a handful of counts. The V gene is TRBV11-2, the J gene TRBJ2-7; D call uncertain. V lost 1 base to trimming and J lost 3 bases, with 13 bases between them. The CDR3 totals 15 residues. From germline, CDR1 is SGHAT and CDR2 FQNNGV. The CDR3 spells CASSLGNYGDYEQYF. The CDR3 DNA reads as TGTGCCAGCAGCTTAGGGAACTACGGAGACTACGAGCAGTACTTC.

This chain connects TRBV5-1 to TRBJ1-2, with a weak D call TRBD1 (5 bases). Germline CDR1 SGHRS, CDR2 YFSETQ. V lost 4 bases, J lost 7 bases, and 20 bases lay in between. The CDR3 loop spans 15 amino acids. The CDR3 nucleotides are TGCGCCAGCAGCCCCCCGGGCCAGGGTGAAGGTGGCTACACCTTC. It yields the protein CASSPPGQGEGGYTF.